A single sample is the source of the 8 T cell receptor beta chains below, sequenced in a study of blood T cell repertoires in COVID-19. Sequencing used immunoSEQ multiplex PCR; TCRdb keeps in-frame clones, though not all of them. The sample shows approximately 190,000 clones, about 88% of them seen only once. Sequencing input: peripheral blood. These TCRs come from a woman in her 40s who had recovered from COVID-19.

V gene TRBV3-1 (or the pseudogene TRBV3-2) combines with J gene TRBJ2-1, with D possibly being TRBD1 (6 bases). Germline CDR1 reads LGHDT; CDR2 reads YNNKEL (reference sequence). The ends were cut back, 2 bases at V and 8 bases at J, with 19 bases in the middle. This CDR3 has 16 amino acids. CDR3 nucleotides: TGTGCCAGCAGCCAAAGCCCCCCAGGGGTAGGGGATGAGCAGTTCTTC. Translated, it gives CASSQSPPGVGDEQFF.

V gene TRBV3-1 (or the pseudogene TRBV3-2) combines with J gene TRBJ1-6; D not certain. CDR1 and CDR2 from the germline V gene are LGHDT and YNNKEL (reference sequence). V was clipped by 4 bases and J by 4 bases, with 8 bases between them. CDR3 length: 14 amino acids. In DNA form, the CDR3 reads TGTGCCAGCAGCCCCCAAGCTTATAATTCACCCCTCCACTTT. Its translation: CASSPQAYNSPLHF.

The chain carries TRBV6-5 and TRBJ2-3, with D perhaps matching TRBD2 (6 bases). Trimming took 7 bases from V and 3 from J, leaving 8 bases between them. CDR1 is MNHEY, CDR2 SVGAGI, per germline. This CDR3 has 12 residues. The DNA for the CDR3 is TGTGCCAGCACGGGGGATACAGATACGCAGTATTTT. As protein: CASTGDTDTQYF.

The chain employs TRBV5-1 and TRBJ1-1; 9 bases map to TRBD1. This CDR3 contains 13 residues. The trim removed 7 bases at V and 4 bases at J, leaving 5 bases unmatched. Germline values: CDR1 SGHRS, CDR2 YFSETQ. CDR3 protein: CASRTGDATEAFF. The DNA of the CDR3 is TGCGCCAGCCGGACAGGGGACGCCACTGAAGCTTTCTTT. Variable domain in full (rest from reference TRBV5-1 and TRBJ1-1): KAGVTQTPRYLIKTRGQQVTLSCSPISGHRSVSWYQQTPGQGLQFLFEYFSETQRNKGNFPGRFSGRQFSNSRSEMNVSTLELGDSALYLCASRTGDATEAFFGQGTRLTVV.

This chain joins TRBV5-1 and TRBJ1-4, with D tentatively TRBD1 (6 bases). V lost 3 bases, J lost 4 bases, and 13 bases lay in between. Germline V gene sequence: CDR1 SGHRS, CDR2 YFSETQ. This CDR3 is built from 15 residues. The CDR3 protein is CASSYRQALNEKLFF. CDR3 DNA: TGCGCCAGCAGCTACCGACAGGCCCTTAATGAAAAACTGTTTTTT.

The genes are TRBV5-1 and TRBJ2-2; 7 positions agree with TRBD2. After removal of 2 bases from V and 6 bases from J, the junction contained 7 bases not matched to a gene. CDR3 length: 15 residues. The germline V gene encodes CDR1 SGHRS and CDR2 YFSETQ. CDR3 residues: CASSFVAGVPGELFF. The CDR3 DNA follows: TGCGCCAGCAGCTTTGTGGCGGGAGTCCCCGGGGAGCTGTTTTTT.

This clone was seen only once. The rearrangement joins TRBV2 to TRBJ2-2; 9 nucleotides align to TRBD1. Looked up from germline, CDR1 is SNHLY and CDR2 is FYNNEI. V lost 6 bases to trimming and J lost 5 bases; unmatched junction nucleotides: 7. This CDR3 comprises 15 residues. The CDR3 loop is CASSEQGAGTGELFF. The CDR3 region has the DNA TGTGCCAGCAGCGAACAGGGGGCGGGGACCGGGGAGCTGTTTTTT.

This chain links TRBV29-1 with TRBJ1-2, with a weak D call TRBD1 (5 bases). Trimming took off 4 bases at V and 3 bases at J, with 12 bases between the two ends. CDR1 and CDR2 (germline): SQVTM, ANQGSEA. CDR3 size: 13 residues. The CDR3 protein is CSVGGREDYGYTF. The CDR3 DNA reads as TGCAGCGTTGGGGGCAGGGAGGACTATGGCTACACCTTC.